The clone carrying this TCR beta chain appeared a single time. Participant age was roughly 18 to 95 years, and participants resided in 25 or so US areas. The data are from a study of blood T cell repertoires in COVID-19. Study details: Spain, Italy and the United States supplied samples that represented acute and convalescent COVID-19. T cells, B-cell-depleted T cells, or PBMCs supplied cDNA or gDNA.

Methods used by the authors: For nucleated cells, counts were estimated from reference gene primer amplification. Clones were read by immunoSEQ multiplex PCR, and TCRdb kept only the in-frame ones, dropping some. V, J and clone size derive from that table, while D and trimming were established from the DNA sequence. Here the sample spans 200,000 to 250,000 clones, roughly 88% being singletons. The germline CDR1 and CDR2 sequences are SGHRS and YFSETQ. The V end was cut by 4 bases, the J end by 6 bases, with 22 bases between. This CDR3 contains 16 residues. The sequence derives from a woman aged 40 to 50 with acute COVID-19. This chain joins TRBV5-1 and TRBJ1-1; D possibly corresponds to TRBD1 (5 bases). Sequenced input: PBMCs or T cells enriched from blood (not recorded which). The CDR3 DNA follows: TGCGCCAGCAGCGCGGGAGGTGAGGCAGGGACCCCTGAAGCTTTCTTT. It specifies CASSAGGEAGTPEAFF.